This T cell receptor (beta chain) was profiled in a study of T cell responses to AZD1222 COVID-19 vaccine. CDR1 SGDLS and CDR2 YYNGEE come from the germline V gene. The CDR3 consists of 15 residues. V shed 5 bases and J 0 bases; nucleotides not matched to a gene: 5. In its sample, this clone was seen once. Here immunoSEQ multiplex PCR was the method, and the copy in TCRdb shows in-frame clones only, minus some. Among about 110,000 clones listed, 89% were seen once. V usage is TRBV9 and J usage is TRBJ1-3; 7 bases align to TRBD1. The clonotype originates from an adult in good health. The sample in question was peripheral blood, obtained on day 0 of MenACWY control vaccination. The CDR3 DNA is TGTGCCAGCAGTACAGGGGCCCCCTCTGGAAACACCATATATTTT. It codes for CASSTGAPSGNTIYF.